Presented here are 30 T cell receptor beta chains from one specimen sequenced in a study of cytomegalovirus exposure and HLA in healthy donors. Vbeta (60) and Jbeta (13) primers were used in the PCR. The table came from immunoSEQ multiplex PCR; TCRdb's copy has only in-frame clones and leaves some out. Seen here are 150,000 or so clones, over 70% observed once, and the top ten hold about 3%. Sequenced: PBMCs. The receptors were sampled from a male donor in good health and CMV-seronegative.

The rearrangement joins TRBV10-3 to TRBJ2-3, with 10 bases that match TRBD2. The CDR3 has 14 amino acids. V gave up 10 bases and J gave up 5 bases; unmatched junction bases: 9. The germline CDR1 and CDR2 sequences are ENHRY and SYGVKD. CDR3 loop: CATCSGGAIDTQYF. The CDR3 nucleotides are TGTGCCACCTGCAGCGGGGGGGCCATAGATACGCAGTATTTT.

This chain uses TRBV28 with TRBJ2-1; TRBD2 agrees at 14 bases. This CDR3 contains 18 residues. Germline loops: CDR1 MDHEN, CDR2 SYDVKM. The J segment lost 6 bases and the V segment lost 4 bases, leaving 11 bases of the junction unmatched. CDR3 nucleotide sequence: TGTGCCAGCAGTTCCCAGACTAGCGGGAGGGCCGGATTCAATGAGCAGTTCTTC. Protein product: CASSSQTSGRAGFNEQFF.

This rearrangement joins TRBV7-3 to TRBJ2-2; D unresolved. Germline CDR1 SGHTA, CDR2 FQGTGA. The CDR3 is 12 amino acids. The V end lost 5 bases, the J end lost 6 bases, and 7 bases lay between the germline ends. CDR3 coding DNA: TGTGCCAGCAGCGAGTACGCCGGGGAGCTGTTTTTT. This gives the protein CASSEYAGELFF. Supplemented by reference TRBV7-3 and TRBJ2-2, the full variable domain reads GAGVSQTPSNKVTEKGKYVELRCDPISGHTALYWYRQSLGQGPEFLIYFQGTGAADDSGLPNDRFFAVRPEGSVSTLKIQRTERGDSAVYLCASSEYAGELFFGEGSRLTVL.

This clone was observed a few times. This chain links TRBV5-1 with TRBJ1-2; 9 nucleotides agree with TRBD1. This CDR3 is 12 amino acids long. Losses at the gene ends were 3 bases for V and 8 bases for J; bases not matched to a gene: 2. Germline CDR1 reads SGHRS; CDR2 reads YFSETQ. The CDR3 DNA reads TGCGCCAGCAGCTGGGACAGGGTCGGCTACACCTTC. Its translation is CASSWDRVGYTF.

V usage is TRBV7-8 and J usage is TRBJ2-3, with D perhaps matching TRBD2 (6 bases). From germline, CDR1 is SGHVS and CDR2 FQNEAQ. Trimming removed 4 bases at V and 0 bases at J, with 23 bases between. This CDR3 region has 19 residues. The CDR3 nucleotides are TGTGCCAGCAGCTCCGCCTGGAGCGGGTGGGACCCTAGCACAGATACGCAGTATTTT. This codes for CASSSAWSGWDPSTDTQYF.

The chain joins TRBV18 to TRBJ2-7; TRBD1 matches at 9 bases. CDR1 and CDR2 from the germline V gene are KGHSH and LQKENI. After removal of 6 bases from V and 0 bases from J, the junction contained 3 bases not matched to a gene. The CDR3 loop spans 14 amino acids. The CDR3 bases are TGTGCCAGCTCTTCGGGACAGGGCTCCTACGAGCAGTACTTC. It translates to CASSSGQGSYEQYF. The whole variable domain, remainder taken from reference TRBV18 and TRBJ2-7, is NAGVMQNPRHLVRRRGQEARLRCSPMKGHSHVYWYRQLPEEGLKFMVYLQKENIIDESGMPKERFSAEFPKEGPSILRIQQVVRGDSAAYFCASSSGQGSYEQYFGPGTRLTVT.

The chain joins TRBV9 to TRBJ2-5, with D possibly matching TRBD1 (6 bases). The closer fit of TRBJ2-7 to the DNA end suggests the J call may be wrong. Germline loops: CDR1 SGDLS, CDR2 YYNGEE. CDR3 length: 13 residues. The CDR3 is CASSVTGKYEQYF. Written as DNA, the CDR3 is TGTGCCAGCAGCGTTACAGGGAAATACGAGCAGTACTTC.

In DNA, the CDR3 is TGTGCCAGCAGTTTAAAGAACAGGGGCTACGAGCAGTACTTC. The encoded protein is CASSLKNRGYEQYF. The chain uses TRBV28 and TRBJ2-7, with 7 bases that match TRBD1. The CDR3 totals 14 residues. Germline lookup yields CDR1 MDHEN and CDR2 SYDVKM. V trimming: 2 bases; J trimming: 3 bases; junction bases outside the gene matches: 4.

This chain uses TRBV6-1 with TRBJ2-5; 8 positions match TRBD1. With 1 base clipped from V and 1 base from J, the junction kept 2 bases outside the gene matches. The germline CDR1 and CDR2 sequences are MNHNS and SASEGT. The CDR3 is 15 residues long. In DNA, the CDR3 is TGTGCCAGCAGTGAAGTTACAGGGGGCCAAGAGACCCAGTACTTC. Its protein product is CASSEVTGGQETQYF.

Points on this clone: Additional DNA sequences in this sample encode the identical CDR3. The chain combines TRBV5-1 with TRBJ2-2; D may be TRBD2 (5 bases). This CDR3 contains 13 residues. Germline values: CDR1 SGHRS, CDR2 YFSETQ. V lost 0 bases and J 5 bases, leaving 5 bases between the germline ends. The DNA of the CDR3 is TGCGCCAGCAGCTTGGCGGGGACCGGGGAGCTGTTTTTT. Protein product: CASSLAGTGELFF. Together with reference TRBV5-1 and TRBJ2-2, the CDR3 gives the full variable domain: KAGVTQTPRYLIKTRGQQVTLSCSPISGHRSVSWYQQTPGQGLQFLFEYFSETQRNKGNFPGRFSGRQFSNSRSEMNVSTLELGDSALYLCASSLAGTGELFFGEGSRLTVL.

The genes are TRBV10-3 and TRBJ2-1; 7 positions agree with TRBD2. The CDR3 is 12 residues long. In germline, CDR1 is ENHRY, CDR2 SYGVKD. The junction had 7 bases not matched to a gene; V was cut back by 10 bases and J by 7 bases. The DNA of the CDR3 is TGTGCCACCCTGGGTAGCGGGAATGAGCAGTTCTTC. Translated, it gives CATLGSGNEQFF.

The chain is built from TRBV5-6 and TRBJ1-5; weak D call: TRBD1 (6 bases). Germline-derived CDR1 and CDR2 are SGHDT and YYEEEE. V lost 1 base and J lost 2, with 10 bases in between. The CDR3 loop spans 15 amino acids. The CDR3 sequence is CASSLRAGGNQPQHF. The DNA of the CDR3 is TGTGCCAGCAGCTTGAGGGCAGGGGGCAATCAGCCCCAGCATTTT. Full variable domain (outside the CDR3, taken from reference TRBV5-6 and TRBJ1-5): DAGVTQSPTHLIKTRGQQVTLRCSPKSGHDTVSWYQQALGQGPQFIFQYYEEEERQRGNFPDRFSGHQFPNYSSELNVNALLLGDSALYLCASSLRAGGNQPQHFGDGTRLSIL.

This clone was found a few times. The CDR3 region is CATGRGPDTQYF. The CDR3, as DNA: TGTGCCACCGGGCGGGGGCCAGATACGCAGTATTTT. V usage is TRBV13 and J usage is TRBJ2-3; D is perhaps TRBD2 (7 bases). The V and J ends lost 10 bases and 4 bases respectively, with 12 bases between them. Germline V lookup: CDR1 PRHDT, CDR2 FYEKMQ (reference sequence). The CDR3 is 12 residues long. Drawing the rest from reference TRBV13 and TRBJ2-3, the complete variable domain is AAGVIQSPRHLIKEKRETATLKCYPIPRHDTVYWYQQGPGQDPQFLISFYEKMQSDKGSIPDRFSAQQFSDYHSELNMSSLELGDSALYFCATGRGPDTQYFGPGTRLTVL.

This chain joins TRBV23-1 and TRBJ1-4, with TRBD1 as a possible D gene (5 bases). TRBV23-1 is sorted into the ORF group, with uncertain function. With 3 bases removed from V and 3 bases from J, the gap between germline ends came to 8 bases. The length of the CDR3 is 14 residues. The CDR3 DNA sequence: TGCGCCAGCAGTCAGGGGCGGCCTAATGAAAAACTGTTTTTT. This sequence encodes CASSQGRPNEKLFF.

This chain links TRBV7-8 with TRBJ2-7; a possible D gene is TRBD1 (5 bases). The germline V and J ends were trimmed by 0 bases and 2 bases, with 11 bases remaining between them. CDR3 size: 15 residues. Germline-derived CDR1 and CDR2 are SGHVS and FQNEAQ. The CDR3 loop reads CASSLAERQTYEQYF. In nucleotides, the CDR3 is TGTGCCAGCAGCTTAGCTGAGCGACAGACCTACGAGCAGTACTTC.

The V call is TRBV25-1, the J call TRBJ1-2; the match to TRBD1 covers 10 bases. CDR1 and CDR2 (germline): MGHDK, SYGVNS. V trimming: 4 bases; J trimming: 4 bases; junction bases outside the gene matches: 9. The CDR3 runs to 16 residues. CDR3 residues: CASSGGTGDQRYGYTF. The CDR3 coding sequence is TGTGCCAGCAGTGGCGGGACAGGGGACCAACGCTATGGCTACACCTTC.

A few counts support this clone. Other DNA sequences from this sample encode an identical CDR3 as well. The chain couples TRBV7-3 to TRBJ2-3; 7 bases line up with TRBD1. This CDR3 has 14 residues. CDR1 SGHTA and CDR2 FQGTGA come from the germline V gene. The J segment lost 0 bases and the V segment lost 5 bases, leaving 2 bases of the junction unmatched. CDR3 residues: CASSLTGSTDTQYF. The CDR3, as DNA: TGTGCCAGCAGCCTGACAGGGAGCACAGATACGCAGTATTTT. The variable domain in full, completed from reference TRBV7-3 and TRBJ2-3, reads GAGVSQTPSNKVTEKGKYVELRCDPISGHTALYWYRQSLGQGPEFLIYFQGTGAADDSGLPNDRFFAVRPEGSVSTLKIQRTERGDSAVYLCASSLTGSTDTQYFGPGTRLTVL.

This clone was detected only once. The chain recombines TRBV9 with TRBJ1-1; a weak D match, TRBD1 (5 bases). V was trimmed by 6 bases and J by 0 bases, leaving 18 bases between them. Germline values: CDR1 SGDLS, CDR2 YYNGEE. The CDR3 sequence is 16 residues long. This CDR3 reads CASTPSLGLVNTEAFF. In nucleotides, the CDR3 is TGTGCCAGCACCCCCTCTTTGGGGCTCGTGAACACTGAAGCTTTCTTT.

V gene TRBV6-5 combines with J gene TRBJ1-4, with TRBD1 matching 10 bases. Per germline, CDR1 MNHEY and CDR2 SVGAGI. This CDR3 has 14 amino acids. The junction had 4 bases not matched to a gene; V was cut back by 6 bases and J by 6 bases. CDR3 amino acids: CASRETGGHEKLFF. The CDR3 DNA reads as TGTGCCAGCAGGGAGACAGGGGGCCATGAAAAACTGTTTTTT.

This clone occurred a few times. The V call is TRBV7-9, the J call TRBJ2-5; TRBD1 is a possible D gene (5 bases). The J call may not be correct, given that the DNA end is closer to TRBJ2-7. The CDR3 length is 12 residues. The V gene's germline CDR1 is SEHNR and CDR2 FQNEAQ (reference sequence). Here the CDR3 DNA reads TGTGCCAGCAGCTTGACAGCTCCCGAGCAGTACTTC. This sequence encodes CASSLTAPEQYF.

The CDR3 nucleotides are TGTGCCTGGAGCCCCACAGGGGGTGAAGCTTTCTTT. Translated: CAWSPTGGEAFF. The chain carries TRBV30 and TRBJ1-1; 8 nucleotides align to TRBD1. This CDR3 is built from 12 residues. J lost 7 bases, V lost 3 bases, and 4 bases had no gene match. From germline, CDR1 is GTSNPN and CDR2 SVGIG (reference sequence).

Comments on this clone: In the same sample, other DNA sequences code for this CDR3. The chain is built from TRBV28 and TRBJ2-7; 7 nucleotides agree with TRBD2. Germline V gene data show CDR1 as MDHEN and CDR2 as SYDVKM. The CDR3 runs 15 residues. The trim removed 6 bases at V and 3 bases at J, leaving 11 bases unmatched. CDR3 bases: TGTGCCAGCAGCCCGGGGGGACCGAACCACTACGAGCAGTACTTC. This codes for CASSPGGPNHYEQYF.

This clone was detected only once. V gene TRBV2 combines with J gene TRBJ1-4; no reliable D call. The CDR3 consists of 12 residues. Trimming left V 9 bases short and J 8 bases short, with 13 bases between. Germline-derived CDR1 and CDR2 are SNHLY and FYNNEI. CDR3 nucleotides: TGTGCCAGTAGGGAGGTCAGGGAAAAACTGTTTTTT. This translates into CASREVREKLFF.

V and J are TRBV19 and TRBJ1-5; TRBD1 might be the D (6 bases). Trimming took off 6 bases at V and 3 bases at J, with 12 bases between the two ends. The germline V gene has CDR1 LNHDA and CDR2 SQIVND (reference sequence). The CDR3 runs to 14 residues. The CDR3 loop reads CASSPRQDNQPQHF. Here the CDR3 DNA reads TGTGCCAGTAGCCCGAGACAGGACAATCAGCCCCAGCATTTT. Combining the CDR3 with reference TRBV19 and TRBJ1-5 gives the whole variable domain DGGITQSPKYLFRKEGQNVTLSCEQNLNHDAMYWYRQDPGQGLRLIYYSQIVNDFQKGDIAEGYSVSREKKESFPLTVTSAQKNPTAFYLCASSPRQDNQPQHFGDGTRLSIL.

Comments on this clone: At one of its ends the junction is not consistent with the germline gene, which may arise from a read error. The V and J genes are TRBV2 and TRBJ2-1, with 14 bases identical to TRBD2. Germline V CDR1 and CDR2: SNHLY, FYNNEI. The CDR3 length is 17 residues. The CDR3 bases are TGTGCCAGCAAACCGGGACTAGCGGGAGACTCCTACAATGGGCAGTTCTTC. It codes for CASKPGLAGDSYNGQFF.

This chain uses TRBV19 with TRBJ2-3; perhaps TRBD2 as D (5 bases). The ends were cut back, 3 bases at V and 4 bases at J, with 11 bases in the middle. The CDR3 loop spans 14 amino acids. Germline V lookup: CDR1 LNHDA, CDR2 SQIVND (reference sequence). As DNA, the CDR3 is TGTGCCAGTAGTATCGGGCTAGCAGCAGATACGCAGTATTTT. Translated, it gives CASSIGLAADTQYF.

The rearrangement links TRBV4-3 to TRBJ2-3; 8 nucleotides line up with TRBD2. V was pared by 4 bases and J by 0 bases, with 12 bases of the junction left unmatched. Germline CDR1 LGHNA, CDR2 YSLEER. This CDR3 contains 18 residues. The CDR3 DNA is TGCGCCAGCAGCCGCCGGGGGGGAGCGGGGGCGAGCACAGATACGCAGTATTTT. Protein: CASSRRGGAGASTDTQYF.

V is TRBV19 and J is TRBJ1-1, with D maybe TRBD1 (6 bases). This CDR3 is built from 14 residues. Trimming took off 3 bases at V and 3 bases at J, with 11 bases between the two ends. Germline V lookup: CDR1 LNHDA, CDR2 SQIVND (reference sequence). The CDR3 DNA is TGTGCCAGTAGTATCGGGGGGCAAGACACTGAAGCTTTCTTT. Its protein product is CASSIGGQDTEAFF.

The chain carries TRBV7-2 and TRBJ2-5, with 7 bases fitting TRBD1. The DNA end is a closer match to TRBJ2-7, so the J assignment may be wrong. This CDR3 comprises 15 residues. CDR1 SGHTA and CDR2 FQGNSA come from the germline V gene. This chain's CDR3 is CASSLEGGLSYEQYF. In nucleotides, the CDR3 is TGTGCCAGCAGCTTAGAAGGGGGCCTCTCCTACGAGCAGTACTTC.

This chain links TRBV5-4 with TRBJ2-3, with TRBD1 matching over 7 bases. CDR1 and CDR2 (germline): SGHNT, YYREEE (reference sequence). Trimming took 2 bases from V and 3 from J; bases not matched to a gene: 6. The CDR3 runs 15 residues. CDR3 DNA: TGTGCCAGCAGCTTCGACGACAGGGTGACAGATACGCAGTATTTT. Protein product: CASSFDDRVTDTQYF.